The subject of this entry is one T cell receptor (beta chain). Its antigen remains undetermined. The entry originates in a study of CXCR3-negative and CXCR3-positive naive CD8 T cells (dated by TCRdb to about 2019). Broadly, across the study: In total, roughly 140 million TRB reads were obtained, corresponding to roughly 1.5 +/- 0.3 million reads per library. Naive subsets from roughly 5 donors and memory cells from 3 donors were included in the TRBV-TRBJ cluster analysis. Data from roughly eleven donors, pooled across two independent experiments, went into the diversity and physicochemical repertoire analyses.

Points the paper makes about the study in general: Freshly isolated PBMCs were used for most assays because CXCR3 expression went down partially after cryopreservation. Compared with CXCR3-negative naive cells, CXCR3-positive naive cells had TRB CDR3s with higher hydrophobicity (lower Kidera factor 4), lower energy, and higher strength and volume indices. Naive CXCR3-negative and CXCR3-positive cells from the same donor showed similar TRBV-TRBJ usage, whereas memory cells showed distinct patterns. Both naive subsets had comparably high repertoire diversity, while memory CD8+ T cells had much lower repertoire diversity. Because surface CD5, which has been linked to self-reactivity in mice, was comparable between naive subsets, TCR interaction strength was also inferred from TRB CDR3 physicochemical properties.

Each CD8+ T cell subset was flow-sorted in triplicate, and approximately 280,000 cells per subset were placed directly into RLT lysis buffer. To keep memory contaminants out, a stringent definition of naive CD8+ T cells was applied: CD45RO-CCR7+CD27+CD95-. Standard density gradient centrifugation was used to isolate peripheral blood mononuclear cells from buffy coats. Naive CXCR3-negative and CXCR3-positive CD8+ T cells were flow-sorted using a FACSAria III. Total RNA was extracted from sorted cells using an RNeasy Mini Kit. CDR1 and CDR2, looked up from the germline V gene (reference sequence), are DFQATT and SNEGSKA. From cysteine to phenylalanine, the CDR3 is 14 amino acids long. No DNA appears here. The instrument given in TCRdb is NextSeq 550. The Human TCR Profiling Kit (MiLaboratory) was used to prepare UMI-labeled 5' RACE TRB cDNA libraries. cDNA synthesis used the entire amount of extracted RNA, and PCR amplification then used the entire amount of cDNA produced. Libraries were prepared in parallel using an identical number of PCR cycles. Processing in the source paper ran as follows. About 50,000 +/- 10,000 unique UMI-labeled TRB cDNA molecules per library were extracted with MIGEC and MiXCR, with at least two reads per UMI required. On average, roughly 40,000 +/- 10,000 functional in-frame TRB CDR3 nucleotide clonotypes lacking stop codons were found per library. After downsampling to 5000 UMI-labeled TRB molecules per sample, diversity metrics such as normalized Shannon-Wiener and Chao1 were calculated in VDJtools. Clonotype-size-weighted physicochemical properties of the central five CDR3 residues (interaction energy, strength, volume and Kidera factor 4) were computed in VDJtools. Following reprocessing of the reads by TCRdb, the data hold one row per CDR3 protein sequence and no DNA is available. TCRdb, not the authors, supplied the V and J calls. The sample table includes 40,000 to 50,000 distinct CDR3 sequences. The biggest ten clones account for 2% to 3% of the sample.

Sequencing was carried out using naive CXCR3- CD8+ T cells from blood. The cell subset or site tag for this specimen amounts to: CD45RO-CCR7+CD27+CD95- naive CD8+ T cells lacking CXCR3 (TNR3-). This sequence originates from a human donor in good health. Some clones in this sample may be carry-over from other donors' samples. The sequence is built from TRBV20-1 and TRBJ1-1; TCRdb designates TRBD1, a call that cannot be tested without DNA. CDR3 protein: CSAKGTGLDTEAFF.